The 25 T cell receptor beta chains given below trace back to one sample, sequenced in a study of blood T cell repertoires in COVID-19. Only in-frame clones appear in the TCRdb table, and some are missing; sequencing was by immunoSEQ multiplex PCR. This sample carries roughly 290,000 clones, approximately 86% of them seen once, and the ten largest clones take 0.87%. The source material was peripheral blood. These receptors were obtained from a human donor with COVID-19, enrolled during active disease. The donor label of this sample is uncertain.

This sequence joins TRBV7-9 and TRBJ1-5; D is unclear. The CDR3 is made up of 15 amino acids. Germline V gene lookup returns CDR1 SEHNR and CDR2 FQNEAQ (reference sequence). Trimming took 5 bases from V and 1 from J, leaving 12 bases between them. The CDR3 DNA reads as TGTGCCAGCAGCGTGACTGGCACGAGCAATCAGCCCCAGCATTTT. Residues: CASSVTGTSNQPQHF.

The genes are TRBV7-2 and TRBJ2-1; TRBD2 is a possible D gene (6 bases). Germline V lookup: CDR1 SGHTA, CDR2 FQGNSA. The V end was cut by 0 bases, the J end by 2 bases, with 11 bases between. This CDR3 is 16 amino acids long. The CDR3 DNA follows: TGTGCCAGCAGCTTAGCTGGGACTGCAACCTACAATGAGCAGTTCTTC. Protein sequence: CASSLAGTATYNEQFF.

The rearrangement links TRBV5-6 to TRBJ2-5; TRBD2 might be the D (6 bases). Germline V gene sequence: CDR1 SGHDT, CDR2 YYEEEE. CDR3 length: 16 residues. Trimming cost V 0 bases and J 5 bases, with 17 bases left between them. DNA for the CDR3: TGTGCCAGCAGCTTGGGGCCTCGCGGGACCCAGGAGACCCAGTACTTC. Protein sequence: CASSLGPRGTQETQYF.

In its sample, this clone was seen a few times. The rearrangement joins TRBV12-3 or TRBV12-4 to TRBJ1-1, with D unresolved. The CDR3 extends over 12 amino acids. V lost 2 bases and J 3 bases, leaving 4 bases between the germline ends. CDR3 loop: CASSLSYTEAFF. CDR3 nucleotide sequence: TGTGCCAGCAGTTTAAGCTACACTGAAGCTTTCTTT.

This chain links TRBV11-2 with TRBJ1-4; the D is unclear. V was clipped by 4 bases and J by 8 bases, with 11 bases between them. This CDR3 spans 13 amino acids. Germline assignment: CDR1 SGHAT and CDR2 FQNNGV. CDR3 in amino acids: CASSYPEQEKLFF. In DNA, the CDR3 is TGTGCCAGCAGCTACCCCGAACAAGAAAAACTGTTTTTT.

V usage is TRBV9 and J usage is TRBJ1-2; D not resolved. Per the germline V gene, CDR1 is SGDLS and CDR2 is YYNGEE. The CDR3 loop spans 15 amino acids. Trimming pared 0 bases from V and 3 bases from J, leaving 12 bases between. DNA of the CDR3: TGTGCCAGCAGCGTAGATCCAGGTCTTTACTATGGCTACACCTTC. Translated, it gives CASSVDPGLYYGYTF.

V usage is TRBV27 and J usage is TRBJ2-1; TRBD1 might be the D (5 bases). The CDR3 extends over 15 amino acids. The ends were cut back, 5 bases at V and 2 bases at J, with 13 bases in the middle. Germline-derived CDR1 and CDR2 are MNHEY and SMNVEV (reference sequence). For the CDR3, the DNA is TGTGCCAGCAGTCCACAGGCTGAGCCCTACAATGAGCAGTTCTTC. As protein: CASSPQAEPYNEQFF.

V usage is TRBV5-1 and J usage is TRBJ2-1; D might be TRBD2 (5 bases). The CDR3 contains 19 residues. V gave up 4 bases and J gave up 0 bases, with 23 bases separating them. The germline V gene has CDR1 SGHRS and CDR2 YFSETQ. This CDR3 is CASSQTPARGISSYNEQFF. The DNA of the CDR3 is TGCGCCAGCAGCCAGACCCCAGCGAGAGGGATTAGCTCCTACAATGAGCAGTTCTTC.

This clone was recorded once. CDR3 sequence: CASSRNRVEAFF. For the CDR3, the DNA is TGTGCCAGCAGCCGGAACAGGGTTGAAGCTTTCTTT. This chain uses TRBV14 with TRBJ1-1; D is possibly TRBD1 (6 bases). Germline V lookup: CDR1 SGHDN, CDR2 FVKESK. V was shortened by 4 bases and J by 7 bases, with 10 bases between the two germline ends. The CDR3 totals 12 residues.

V is TRBV6-1 and J is TRBJ2-4; D remains ambiguous. CDR1 is MNHNS and CDR2 is SASEGT in the germline V gene. V was trimmed by 1 base and J by 1 base, leaving 14 bases between them. CDR3 length: 17 amino acids. The CDR3 DNA reads as TGTGCCAGCAGTGAAGAAGTGACGGCGCGGGCCAAAAACATTCAGTACTTC. Translation: CASSEEVTARAKNIQYF.

The V gene is TRBV28, the J gene TRBJ2-6; 12 bases are a match to TRBD2. The CDR3 runs to 15 residues. The ends lost 10 bases at V and 3 bases at J; junction bases unmatched: 4. Germline V gene sequence: CDR1 MDHEN, CDR2 SYDVKM. The CDR3 spells CATLAGGYGANVLTF. DNA for the CDR3: TGTGCCACCCTAGCGGGAGGGTATGGGGCCAACGTCCTGACTTTC.

The genes are TRBV7-3 and TRBJ2-3; the match to TRBD2 covers 7 bases. V dropped 3 bases and J dropped 1; count of bases not matched to a gene: 1. This CDR3 is 14 amino acids long. CDR1 and CDR2 (germline): SGHTA, FQGTGA. In nucleotides, the CDR3 is TGTGCCAGCAGCTTGGGGAGGGGCACAGATACGCAGTATTTT. It is translated as CASSLGRGTDTQYF. Full variable domain (outside the CDR3, taken from reference TRBV7-3 and TRBJ2-3): GAGVSQTPSNKVTEKGKYVELRCDPISGHTALYWYRQSLGQGPEFLIYFQGTGAADDSGLPNDRFFAVRPEGSVSTLKIQRTERGDSAVYLCASSLGRGTDTQYFGPGTRLTVL.

The chain has TRBV2 and TRBJ2-7; D remains unclear. The length of the CDR3 is 11 residues. Germline-derived CDR1 and CDR2 are SNHLY and FYNNEI. V was pared by 7 bases and J by 6 bases, with 10 bases between. CDR3 region: CASNPPGEQYF. The CDR3 nucleotides are TGTGCCAGCAATCCCCCCGGCGAGCAGTACTTC. Combining the CDR3 with reference TRBV2 and TRBJ2-7 gives the whole variable domain EPEVTQTPSHQVTQMGQEVILRCVPISNHLYFYWYRQILGQKVEFLVSFYNNEISEKSEIFDDQFSVERPDGSNFTLKIRSTKLEDSAMYFCASNPPGEQYFGPGTRLTVT.

The rearrangement links TRBV15 to TRBJ1-6, with TRBD1 matching over 7 bases. CDR3 size: 14 residues. Germline CDR1 is LNHNV and CDR2 is YYDKDF (reference sequence). Trimming at V came to 5 bases and at J to 5 bases, leaving 3 bases not matched to a gene. The DNA of the CDR3 is TGTGCCACCAGCTTAGGGACAGATAATTCACCCCTCCACTTT. Translating gives CATSLGTDNSPLHF.

This clone came up a few times. The rearrangement uses TRBV7-9 and TRBJ2-7; possibly TRBD2 for D (6 bases). Germline-derived CDR1 and CDR2 are SEHNR and FQNEAQ (reference sequence). The CDR3 extends over 13 amino acids. Trimming stripped 10 bases from V and 5 bases from J, with 18 bases between. For the CDR3, the DNA is TGTGCCACCCTACCGGAGGGAATGGACGAGCAGTACTTC. This sequence encodes CATLPEGMDEQYF.

The chain is built from TRBV5-1 and TRBJ1-1; D is unclear. V was shortened by 4 bases and J by 2 bases, with 9 bases between the two germline ends. Germline V lookup: CDR1 SGHRS, CDR2 YFSETQ. This CDR3 is built from 13 residues. As DNA, the CDR3 is TGCGCCAGCAGCGCAGGCTTAAACACTGAAGCTTTCTTT. Residues: CASSAGLNTEAFF.

The V call is TRBV29-1, the J call TRBJ2-1; TRBD1 agrees at 12 bases. CDR1 and CDR2 from the germline V gene are SQVTM and ANQGSEA. The CDR3 has 14 residues. J gave up 8 bases and V 6 bases, and 8 bases lay outside the gene matches. DNA for the CDR3: TGCAGCGTCGCGAGAGGGACAGGGGGCGATGAGCAGTTCTTC. The encoded protein is CSVARGTGGDEQFF.

The chain joins TRBV11-2 to TRBJ2-3; the match to TRBD1 covers 9 bases. Germline V lookup: CDR1 SGHAT, CDR2 FQNNGV. V trimming: 4 bases; J trimming: 4 bases; junction bases outside the gene matches: 15. CDR3 length: 18 residues. The CDR3 here is CASSSRTSGTGNADTQYF. The CDR3 DNA reads as TGTGCCAGCAGCTCCCGTACCTCCGGGACAGGGAATGCAGATACGCAGTATTTT.

The chain links TRBV5-1 to TRBJ2-7; 9 bases align to TRBD1. The CDR3 length is 15 residues. Germline V gene lookup returns CDR1 SGHRS and CDR2 YFSETQ. V gave up 0 bases and J gave up 2 bases; unmatched junction bases: 3. CDR3 amino acids: CASSLGDRVTYEQYF. For the CDR3, the DNA is TGCGCCAGCAGCTTGGGGGACAGGGTAACCTACGAGCAGTACTTC.

The chain uses TRBV3-1 (or the pseudogene TRBV3-2) and TRBJ2-5, with 10 bases aligning to TRBD2. The CDR3 contains 16 residues. The V gene's germline CDR1 is LGHDT and CDR2 YNNKEL (reference sequence). Trimming took 5 bases from V and 4 from J; bases not matched to a gene: 10. Here the CDR3 reads CASSSRLAGSRETQYF. The CDR3 DNA is TGTGCCAGCAGCTCCCGACTAGCGGGCTCGAGAGAGACCCAGTACTTC.

The gene calls are TRBV14 and TRBJ2-5; TRBD2 agrees at 9 bases. V lost 4 bases, J lost 5 bases, and 5 bases stayed unmatched. Germline V gene data show CDR1 as SGHDN and CDR2 as FVKESK. This CDR3 is 14 amino acids long. The DNA for the CDR3 is TGTGCCAGCAGCCGAGCGGGAGGAATGGAGACCCAGTACTTC. Translation: CASSRAGGMETQYF.

The table lists this clone with a count of one. The chain has TRBV28 and TRBJ1-5, with 12 bases fitting TRBD1. The germline gives CDR1 MDHEN, CDR2 SYDVKM. This CDR3 spans 16 amino acids. J gave up 6 bases and V 4 bases, and 7 bases lay outside the gene matches. CDR3 sequence (DNA): TGTGCCAGCAGTTCCCCGGGACAGGGGGCTGGTCAGCCCCAGCATTTT. Translating it yields CASSSPGQGAGQPQHF. The whole variable domain, filled in from reference TRBV28 and TRBJ1-5, reads DVKVTQSSRYLVKRTGEKVFLECVQDMDHENMFWYRQDPGLGLRLIYFSYDVKMKEKGDIPEGYSVSREKKERFSLILESASTNQTSMYLCASSSPGQGAGQPQHFGDGTRLSIL.

The V gene is TRBV7-9, the J gene TRBJ1-1; the D is unclear. The germline V gene has CDR1 SEHNR and CDR2 FQNEAQ (reference sequence). This CDR3 is built from 15 residues. Trimming took off 4 bases at V and 6 bases at J, with 18 bases between the two ends. The DNA for the CDR3 is TGTGCCAGCAGCTCCACCGGGAAGCAAGCCGCTGAAGCTTTCTTT. This encodes CASSSTGKQAAEAFF.

This clone came up once. This chain connects TRBV18 to TRBJ2-1; perhaps TRBD2 as D (5 bases). The CDR3 loop spans 16 amino acids. Germline V gene lookup returns CDR1 KGHSH and CDR2 LQKENI. V was shortened by 6 bases and J by 0 bases, with 15 bases between the two germline ends. The CDR3 loop reads CASSPGLHSSYNEQFF. DNA for the CDR3: TGTGCCAGCTCGCCTGGACTTCACAGCTCCTACAATGAGCAGTTCTTC.

J is TRBJ1-2 and V is TRBV28; D might be TRBD1 (5 bases). Germline V gene sequence: CDR1 MDHEN, CDR2 SYDVKM. The CDR3 consists of 11 residues. V was shortened by 5 bases and J by 8 bases, with 9 bases between the two germline ends. In DNA, the CDR3 is TGTGCCAGCAGTGTACAGGAGGGCTACACCTTC. Translating it yields CASSVQEGYTF.